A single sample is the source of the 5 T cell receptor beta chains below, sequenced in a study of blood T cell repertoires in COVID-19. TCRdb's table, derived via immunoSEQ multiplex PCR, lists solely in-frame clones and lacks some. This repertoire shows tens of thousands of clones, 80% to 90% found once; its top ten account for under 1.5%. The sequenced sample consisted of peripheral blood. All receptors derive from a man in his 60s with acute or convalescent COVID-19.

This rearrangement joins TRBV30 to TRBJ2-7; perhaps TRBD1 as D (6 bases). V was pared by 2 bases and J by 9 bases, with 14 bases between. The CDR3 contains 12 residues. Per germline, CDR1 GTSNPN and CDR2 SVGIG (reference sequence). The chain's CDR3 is CAWSPRTEVQYF. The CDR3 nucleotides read TGTGCCTGGAGTCCTCGGACAGAAGTGCAGTACTTC.

The CDR3 loop reads CASSITGDTTYEQYF. Here the CDR3 DNA reads TGTGCCAGCAGTATTACAGGGGACACTACCTACGAGCAGTACTTC. The chain combines TRBV6-5 with TRBJ2-7; TRBD1 matches 7 bases. The CDR3 runs 15 residues. Germline assignment: CDR1 MNHEY and CDR2 SVGAGI. V lost 5 bases, J lost 2 bases, and 9 bases stayed unmatched.

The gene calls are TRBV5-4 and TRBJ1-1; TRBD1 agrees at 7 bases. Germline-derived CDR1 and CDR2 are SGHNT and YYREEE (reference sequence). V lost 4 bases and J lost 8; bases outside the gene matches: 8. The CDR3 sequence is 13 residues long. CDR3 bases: TGTGCCAGCAGCCCCGACAGGGCCCACGAAGCTTTCTTT. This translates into CASSPDRAHEAFF.

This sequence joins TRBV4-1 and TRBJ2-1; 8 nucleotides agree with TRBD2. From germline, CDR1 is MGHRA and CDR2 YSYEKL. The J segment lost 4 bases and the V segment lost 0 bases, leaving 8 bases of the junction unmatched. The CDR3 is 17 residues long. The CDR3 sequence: CASSQDAAGVSYNEQFF. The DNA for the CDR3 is TGCGCCAGCAGCCAAGATGCAGCGGGGGTTTCTTACAATGAGCAGTTCTTC.

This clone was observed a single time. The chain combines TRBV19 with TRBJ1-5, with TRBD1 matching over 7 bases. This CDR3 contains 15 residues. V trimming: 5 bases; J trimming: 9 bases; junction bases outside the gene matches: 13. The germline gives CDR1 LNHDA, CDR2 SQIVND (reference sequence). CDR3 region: CASSADRARDRPQHF. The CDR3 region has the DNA TGTGCCAGTAGTGCAGACAGGGCTCGGGACCGGCCCCAGCATTTT.